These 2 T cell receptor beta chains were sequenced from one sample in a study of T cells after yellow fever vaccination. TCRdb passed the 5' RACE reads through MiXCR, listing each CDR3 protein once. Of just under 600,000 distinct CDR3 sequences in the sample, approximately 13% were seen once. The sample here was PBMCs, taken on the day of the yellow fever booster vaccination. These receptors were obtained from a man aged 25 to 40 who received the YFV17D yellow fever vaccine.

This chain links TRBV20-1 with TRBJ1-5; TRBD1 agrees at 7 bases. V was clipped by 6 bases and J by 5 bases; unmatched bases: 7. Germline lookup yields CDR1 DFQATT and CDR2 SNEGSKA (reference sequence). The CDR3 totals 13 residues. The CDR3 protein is CSARGQLDQPQHF. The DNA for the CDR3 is TGCAGTGCGCGGGGACAGCTTGATCAGCCCCAGCATTTT.

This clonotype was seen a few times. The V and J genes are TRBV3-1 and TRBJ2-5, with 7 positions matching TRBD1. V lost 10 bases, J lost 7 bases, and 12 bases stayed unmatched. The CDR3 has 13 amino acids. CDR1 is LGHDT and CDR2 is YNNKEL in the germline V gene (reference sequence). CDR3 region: CATDREGTSTQYF. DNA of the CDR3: TGTGCCACCGACAGGGAAGGGACCTCGACCCAGTACTTC.